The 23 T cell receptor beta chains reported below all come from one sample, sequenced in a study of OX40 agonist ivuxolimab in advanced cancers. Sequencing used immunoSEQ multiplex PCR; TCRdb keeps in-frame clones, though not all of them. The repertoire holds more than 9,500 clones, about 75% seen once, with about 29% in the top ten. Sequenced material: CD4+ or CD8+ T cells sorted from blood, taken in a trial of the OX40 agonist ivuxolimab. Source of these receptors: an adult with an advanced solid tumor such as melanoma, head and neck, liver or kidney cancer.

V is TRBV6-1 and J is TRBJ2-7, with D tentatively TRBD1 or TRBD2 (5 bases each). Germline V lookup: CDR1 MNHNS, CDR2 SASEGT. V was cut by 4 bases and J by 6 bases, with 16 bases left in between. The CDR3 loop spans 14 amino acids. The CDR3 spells CASSVRVGPIEQYF. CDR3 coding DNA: TGTGCCAGCAGTGTAAGAGTGGGACCCATCGAGCAGTACTTC.

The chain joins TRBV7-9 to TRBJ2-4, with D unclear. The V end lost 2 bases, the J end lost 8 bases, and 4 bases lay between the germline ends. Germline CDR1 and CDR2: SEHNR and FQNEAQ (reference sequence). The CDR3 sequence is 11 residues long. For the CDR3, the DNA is TGTGCCAGCAGCTTAATTGACATTCAGTACTTC. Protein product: CASSLIDIQYF. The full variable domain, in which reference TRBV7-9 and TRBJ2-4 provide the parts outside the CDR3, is DTGVSQNPRHKITKRGQNVTFRCDPISEHNRLYWYRQTLGQGPEFLTYFQNEAQLEKSRLLSDRFSAERPKGSFSTLEIQRTEQGDSAMYLCASSLIDIQYFGAGTRLSVL.

CDR3 in DNA: TGTGCCTGGATGAATCCGACAGGGTGGAGGGACAATGAGCAGTTCTTC. It codes for CAWMNPTGWRDNEQFF. V is TRBV30 and J is TRBJ2-1, with D possibly matching TRBD1 (7 bases). Trimming shortened V by 4 bases and J by 5 bases, and 21 bases separated the two germline ends. Germline values: CDR1 GTSNPN, CDR2 SVGIG (reference sequence). CDR3 length: 16 residues.

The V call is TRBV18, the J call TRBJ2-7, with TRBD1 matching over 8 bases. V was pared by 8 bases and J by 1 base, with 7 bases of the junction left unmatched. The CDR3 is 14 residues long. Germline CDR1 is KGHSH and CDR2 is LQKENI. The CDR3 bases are TGTGCCAGCCTACAGGGGACAGGATCCTACGAGCAGTACGTC. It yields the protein CASLQGTGSYEQYV.

The CDR3 reads CASSLLSATSYEQYV. CDR3 bases: TGTGCCAGCAGCTTATTGTCAGCTACTTCCTACGAGCAGTACGTC. The genes are TRBV7-2 and TRBJ2-7; D unresolved. CDR3 length equals 15 residues. The germline CDR1 and CDR2 sequences are SGHTA and FQGNSA. V dropped 2 bases and J dropped 1 base, with 12 bases sitting between them.

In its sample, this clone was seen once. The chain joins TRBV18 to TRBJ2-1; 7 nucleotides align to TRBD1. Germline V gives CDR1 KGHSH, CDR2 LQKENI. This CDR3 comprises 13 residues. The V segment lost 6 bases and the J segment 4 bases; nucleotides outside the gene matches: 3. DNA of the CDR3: TGTGCCAGCTCGCAGACAGGGTACAATGAGCAGTTCTTC. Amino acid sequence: CASSQTGYNEQFF.

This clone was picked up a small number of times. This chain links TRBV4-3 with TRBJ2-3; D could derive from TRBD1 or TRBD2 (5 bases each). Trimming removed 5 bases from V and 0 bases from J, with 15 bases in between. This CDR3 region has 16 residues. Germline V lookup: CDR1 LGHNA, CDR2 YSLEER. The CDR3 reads CASSSSGQASTDTQYF. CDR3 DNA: TGCGCCAGCAGCTCCTCGGGGCAGGCTAGCACAGATACGCAGTATTTT.

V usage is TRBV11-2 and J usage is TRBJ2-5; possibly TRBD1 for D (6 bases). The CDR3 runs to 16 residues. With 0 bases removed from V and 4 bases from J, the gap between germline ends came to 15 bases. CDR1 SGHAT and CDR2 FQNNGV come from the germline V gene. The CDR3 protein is CASSLDGLGAGETQYF. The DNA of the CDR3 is TGTGCCAGCAGCTTAGATGGGCTGGGGGCGGGAGAGACCCAGTACTTC.

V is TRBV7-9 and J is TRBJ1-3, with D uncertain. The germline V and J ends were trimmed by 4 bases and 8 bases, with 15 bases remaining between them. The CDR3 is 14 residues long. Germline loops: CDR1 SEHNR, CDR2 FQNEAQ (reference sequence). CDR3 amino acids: CASSSIDLGDTIYF. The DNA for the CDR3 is TGTGCCAGCAGCTCAATCGACTTAGGAGACACCATATATTTT.

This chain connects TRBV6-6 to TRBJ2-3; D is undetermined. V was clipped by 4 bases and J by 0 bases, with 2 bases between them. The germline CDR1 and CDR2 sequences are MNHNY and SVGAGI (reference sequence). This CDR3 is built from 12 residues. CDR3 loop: CASSSSTDTQYF. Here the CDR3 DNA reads TGTGCCAGCAGTTCTAGCACAGATACGCAGTATTTT.

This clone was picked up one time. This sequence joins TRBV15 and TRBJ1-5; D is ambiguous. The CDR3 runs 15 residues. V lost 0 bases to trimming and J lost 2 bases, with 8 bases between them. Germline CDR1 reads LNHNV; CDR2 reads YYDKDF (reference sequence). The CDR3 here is CATSRENWGNQPQHF. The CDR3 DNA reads TGTGCCACCAGCAGAGAGAACTGGGGCAATCAGCCCCAGCATTTT.

The CDR3 DNA sequence: TGTGCCAGCAGCCAATTGCAGGCTTCCGGGGAGCTGTTTTTT. Its translation is CASSQLQASGELFF. The chain is built from TRBV14 and TRBJ2-2; D remains unclear. Germline CDR1 reads SGHDN; CDR2 reads FVKESK. Trimming pared 2 bases from V and 6 bases from J, leaving 10 bases between. CDR3 size: 14 residues.

The CDR3 DNA follows: TGCGCCAGCAGTGAGCTAGCGTACTACAATGAGCAGTTCTTC. Translating it yields CASSELAYYNEQFF. V and J are TRBV10-2 and TRBJ2-1; D possibly corresponds to TRBD2 (6 bases). V lost 2 bases and J 3 bases, leaving 8 bases between the germline ends. Germline CDR1 WSHSY, CDR2 SAAADI. The length of the CDR3 is 14 residues.

The DNA for the CDR3 is TGTGCCAGCTTATACACGTCCGGGGAGAATGAAAAACTGTTTTTT. Amino acids: CASLYTSGENEKLFF. The rearrangement joins TRBV6-6 to TRBJ1-4; D is unclear. This CDR3 comprises 15 residues. The V end was cut by 8 bases, the J end by 5 bases, with 18 bases between. Germline V CDR1 and CDR2: MNHNY, SVGAGI (reference sequence).

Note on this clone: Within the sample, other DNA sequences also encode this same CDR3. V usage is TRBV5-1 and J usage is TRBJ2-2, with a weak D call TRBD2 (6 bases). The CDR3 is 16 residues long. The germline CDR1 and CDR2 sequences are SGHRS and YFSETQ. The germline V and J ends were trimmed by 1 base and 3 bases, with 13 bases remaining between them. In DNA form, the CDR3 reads TGCGCCAGCAGCTTGTTACCTAGGGAGGACACCGGGGAGCTGTTTTTT. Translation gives CASSLLPREDTGELFF. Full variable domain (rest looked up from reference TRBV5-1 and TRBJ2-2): KAGVTQTPRYLIKTRGQQVTLSCSPISGHRSVSWYQQTPGQGLQFLFEYFSETQRNKGNFPGRFSGRQFSNSRSEMNVSTLELGDSALYLCASSLLPREDTGELFFGEGSRLTVL.

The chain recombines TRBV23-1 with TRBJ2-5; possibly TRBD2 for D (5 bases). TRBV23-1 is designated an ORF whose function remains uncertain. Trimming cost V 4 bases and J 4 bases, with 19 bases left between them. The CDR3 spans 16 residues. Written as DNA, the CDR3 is TGCGCCAGCAGTCCTCCCCCCCTAAGGAGGACAGAGACCCAGTACTTC. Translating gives CASSPPPLRRTETQYF.

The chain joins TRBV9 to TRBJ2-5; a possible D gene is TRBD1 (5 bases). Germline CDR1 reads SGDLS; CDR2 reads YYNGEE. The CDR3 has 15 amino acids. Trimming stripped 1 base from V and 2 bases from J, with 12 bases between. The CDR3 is CASSVHGAAQETQYF. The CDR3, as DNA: TGTGCCAGCAGCGTACATGGGGCAGCACAAGAGACCCAGTACTTC.

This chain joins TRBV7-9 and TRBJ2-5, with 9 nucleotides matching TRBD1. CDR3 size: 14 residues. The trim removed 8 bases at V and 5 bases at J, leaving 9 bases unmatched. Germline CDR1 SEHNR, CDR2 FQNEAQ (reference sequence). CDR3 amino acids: CASWGDRETETQYF. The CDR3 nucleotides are TGTGCCAGCTGGGGGGACAGGGAAACGGAGACCCAGTACTTC.

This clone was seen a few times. The CDR3 DNA reads TGTGCCAGTAGTCGACAGGGGGCGGGCGAGCAGTACGTC. Its translation: CASSRQGAGEQYV. The V and J genes are TRBV19 and TRBJ2-7; 10 nucleotides line up with TRBD1. Looked up from germline, CDR1 is LNHDA and CDR2 is SQIVND (reference sequence). The CDR3 covers 13 residues. The ends lost 5 bases at V and 6 bases at J; junction bases unmatched: 4.

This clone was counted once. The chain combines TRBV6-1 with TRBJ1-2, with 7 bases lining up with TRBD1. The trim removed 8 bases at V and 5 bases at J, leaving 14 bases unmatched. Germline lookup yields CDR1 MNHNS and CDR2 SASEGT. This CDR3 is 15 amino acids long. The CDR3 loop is CASPIAEGQLYGYTF. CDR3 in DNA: TGTGCCAGCCCTATCGCCGAGGGACAGTTATATGGCTACACCTTC.

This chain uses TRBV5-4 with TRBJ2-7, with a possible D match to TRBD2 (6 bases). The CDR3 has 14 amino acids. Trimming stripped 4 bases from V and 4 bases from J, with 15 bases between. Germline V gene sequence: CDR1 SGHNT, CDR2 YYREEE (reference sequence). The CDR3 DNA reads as TGTGCCAGCAGCCAAGTTCCCGGGAGATACGAGCAGTACTTC. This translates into CASSQVPGRYEQYF.

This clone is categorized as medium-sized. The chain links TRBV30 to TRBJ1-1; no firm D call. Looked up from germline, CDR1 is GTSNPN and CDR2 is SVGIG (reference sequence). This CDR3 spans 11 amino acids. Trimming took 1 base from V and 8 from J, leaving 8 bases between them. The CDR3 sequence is CAWSGRKEAFF. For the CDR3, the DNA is TGTGCCTGGAGTGGCAGGAAGGAAGCTTTCTTT. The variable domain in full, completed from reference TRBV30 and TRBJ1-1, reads SQTIHQWPATLVQPVGSPLSLECTVEGTSNPNLYWYRQAAGRGLQLLFYSVGIGQISSEVPQNLSASRPQDRQFILSSKKLLLSDSGFYLCAWSGRKEAFFGQGTRLTVV.

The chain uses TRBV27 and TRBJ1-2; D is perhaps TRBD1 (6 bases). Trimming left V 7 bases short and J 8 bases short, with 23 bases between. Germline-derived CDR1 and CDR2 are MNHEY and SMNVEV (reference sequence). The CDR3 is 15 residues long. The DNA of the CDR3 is TGTGCCAGCAATCTCGGGACAACAACTCCCTACGGCTACACCTTC. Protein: CASNLGTTTPYGYTF.